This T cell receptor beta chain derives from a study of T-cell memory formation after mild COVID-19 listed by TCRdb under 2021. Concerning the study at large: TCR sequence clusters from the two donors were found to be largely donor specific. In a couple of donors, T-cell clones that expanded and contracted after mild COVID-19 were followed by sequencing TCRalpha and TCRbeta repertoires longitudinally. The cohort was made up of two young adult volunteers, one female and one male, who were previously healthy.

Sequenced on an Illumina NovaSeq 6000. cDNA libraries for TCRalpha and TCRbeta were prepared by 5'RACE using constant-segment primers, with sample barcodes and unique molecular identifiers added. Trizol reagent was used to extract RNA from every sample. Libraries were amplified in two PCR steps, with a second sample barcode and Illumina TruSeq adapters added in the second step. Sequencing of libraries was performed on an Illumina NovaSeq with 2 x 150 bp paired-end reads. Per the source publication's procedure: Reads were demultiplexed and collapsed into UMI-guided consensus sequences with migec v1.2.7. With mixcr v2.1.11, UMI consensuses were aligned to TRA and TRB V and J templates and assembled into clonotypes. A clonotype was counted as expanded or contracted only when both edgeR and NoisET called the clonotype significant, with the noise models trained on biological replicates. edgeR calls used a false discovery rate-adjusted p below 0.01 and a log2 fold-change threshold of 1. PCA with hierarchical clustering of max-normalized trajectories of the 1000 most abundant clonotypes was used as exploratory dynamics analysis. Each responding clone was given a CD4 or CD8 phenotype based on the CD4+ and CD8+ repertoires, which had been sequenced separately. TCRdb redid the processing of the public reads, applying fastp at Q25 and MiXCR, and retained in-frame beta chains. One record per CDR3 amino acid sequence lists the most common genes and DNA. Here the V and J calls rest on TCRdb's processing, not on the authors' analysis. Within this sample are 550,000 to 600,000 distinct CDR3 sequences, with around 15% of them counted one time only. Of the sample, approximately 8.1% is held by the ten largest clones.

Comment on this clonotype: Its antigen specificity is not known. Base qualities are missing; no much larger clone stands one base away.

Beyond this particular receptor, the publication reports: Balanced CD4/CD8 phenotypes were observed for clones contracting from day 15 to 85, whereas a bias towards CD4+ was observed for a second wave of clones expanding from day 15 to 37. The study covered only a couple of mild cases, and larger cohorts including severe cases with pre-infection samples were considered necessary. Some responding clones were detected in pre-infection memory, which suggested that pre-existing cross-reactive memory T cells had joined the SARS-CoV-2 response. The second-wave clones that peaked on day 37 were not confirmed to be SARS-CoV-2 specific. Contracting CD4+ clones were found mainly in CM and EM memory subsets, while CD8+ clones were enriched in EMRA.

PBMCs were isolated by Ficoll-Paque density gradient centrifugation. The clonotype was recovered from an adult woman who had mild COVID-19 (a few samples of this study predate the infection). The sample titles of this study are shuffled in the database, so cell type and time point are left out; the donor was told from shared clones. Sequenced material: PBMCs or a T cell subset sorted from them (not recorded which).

The base sequence is TGTGCCAGCAGTTACACCAAGGACGTCCGACGGGGACACGAGCAGTACTTC. The translation is CASSYTKDVRRGHEQYF. The V gene is TRBV6-6 and the J gene is TRBJ2-7; the D call is possibly TRBD1 or TRBD2, each sharing 5 bases. For CDR1 and CDR2, the germline V gene (reference sequence) lists MNHNY and SVGAGI. The V end loses 2 bases and the J end loses 5 bases, and a stretch of 22 bases separates them. The CDR3 goes from the cysteine to the phenylalanine over 17 residues. Of all the DNA, just the CDR3 is kept, 51 bases in frame from base 1.